These 5 T cell receptor beta chains came from one sample sequenced in a study of graft-versus-host responses after intestinal transplantation. Method: immunoSEQ multiplex PCR; TCRdb's copy keeps in-frame clones and lacks some. Found here are fewer than 25,000 clones, about 39% of them singletons; the top ten hold approximately 0.7%. The sample consisted of alloreactive CD4+ T cells from a mixed lymphocyte reaction culture, taken before intestinal transplant. Noted subset: CFSE-low proliferating T cells sorted from roughly six-day pre-transplant mixed lymphocyte reaction (GvH or HvG direction). The source of these receptors is a human patient who received an intestinal transplant.

The chain couples TRBV2 to TRBJ2-7, with no clear D. Germline V lookup: CDR1 SNHLY, CDR2 FYNNEI. V lost 6 bases and J 3 bases, leaving 15 bases between the germline ends. The CDR3 length is 14 residues. CDR3: CASSPQTLSYEQYF. For the CDR3, the DNA is TGTGCCAGCAGCCCCCAGACTCTGAGCTACGAGCAGTACTTC.

This chain connects TRBV10-3 to TRBJ1-6; D remains ambiguous. This CDR3 has 16 residues. The germline CDR1 and CDR2 sequences are ENHRY and SYGVKD. Trimming pared 4 bases from V and 7 bases from J, leaving 17 bases between. CDR3 sequence reads: CAISGVAGVQNSPLHF. CDR3 sequence (DNA): TGTGCCATCAGTGGGGTGGCGGGCGTCCAAAATTCACCCCTCCACTTT.

This sequence joins TRBV10-3 and TRBJ1-2; TRBD1 agrees at 8 bases. The CDR3 runs to 13 residues. CDR1 and CDR2 from the germline V gene are ENHRY and SYGVKD. Losses at the gene ends were 7 bases for V and 5 bases for J; bases not matched to a gene: 6. CDR3 sequence: CAITQQGGYGYTF. The CDR3 DNA is TGTGCCATCACTCAACAGGGGGGGTATGGCTACACCTTC.

The V and J genes are TRBV9 and TRBJ2-3, with TRBD2 identical over 11 bases. Germline V gives CDR1 SGDLS, CDR2 YYNGEE. The length of the CDR3 is 15 residues. J was trimmed by 4 bases and V by 4 bases; bases with no gene match: 5. CDR3 in DNA: TGTGCCAGCAGCCAGACTAGCGGGGTCCCAGATACGCAGTATTTT. Its translation: CASSQTSGVPDTQYF.

This clone was recorded a few times. The V gene is TRBV4-3, the J gene TRBJ2-7; maybe TRBD1 (6 bases). Germline V lookup: CDR1 LGHNA, CDR2 YSLEER. The CDR3 loop spans 14 amino acids. Trimming left V 4 bases short and J 3 bases short, with 13 bases between. The CDR3 sequence: CASSPQTGFYEQYF. The CDR3 coding sequence is TGCGCCAGCAGCCCCCAGACAGGATTCTACGAGCAGTACTTC.